This T cell receptor (beta chain) emerged from a study of cytotoxic CD8 clonotypes in ibrutinib-treated CLL. Points on this clone: Its antigen is unknown.

Deletions cut 0 bases from V and 1 base from J, with 9 bases between. CDR3 length: 15 amino acids. Looked up from germline, CDR1 is SGDLS and CDR2 is YYNGEE. Study-wide results and limits: Baseline values of clonality outstripped age-matched healthy donors and followed circulating CD8+ T-cell counts.

Sequencing used immunoSEQ multiplex PCR; TCRdb keeps in-frame clones, though not all of them. This table holds nearly 300,000 clones, around 77% found once. The sample in question was PBMCs, obtained at disease progression, from a patient treated with ibrutinib. The clonotype comes from a human donor with chronic lymphocytic leukemia. This sequence joins TRBV9 and TRBJ2-3; D not resolved. CDR3 in amino acids: CASSVDGLGTDTQYF. DNA for the CDR3: TGTGCCAGCAGCGTAGATGGTCTGGGCACAGATACGCAGTATTTT.